These 5 T cell receptor beta chains share one sample of origin, sequenced in a study of shared clonotypes between healthy human individuals. The assay was immunoSEQ multiplex PCR, and TCRdb's table has in-frame clones only and misses some. The sample lists some 2 million clones, 90% to 95% occurring once. The sequenced sample consisted of naive CD4+ T cells sorted from blood. The sample's subset: CD45RA+ positively selected. These TCRs come from a man younger than 35 in good health.

The chain carries TRBV4-3 and TRBJ2-1; D unresolved. The V and J ends lost 2 bases and 4 bases respectively, with 18 bases between them. The CDR3 has 17 amino acids. Germline CDR1 is LGHNA and CDR2 is YSLEER. CDR3 residues: CASSQMAGPDPYNEQFF. CDR3 in DNA: TGCGCCAGCAGCCAAATGGCAGGACCAGATCCGTACAATGAGCAGTTCTTC.

This rearrangement joins TRBV19 to TRBJ2-1; 9 nucleotides match TRBD2. Per the germline V gene, CDR1 is LNHDA and CDR2 is SQIVND (reference sequence). CDR3 length: 16 amino acids. Trimming took 5 bases from V and 6 from J; bases not matched to a gene: 11. The CDR3, as DNA: TGTGCCAGTAGTCTCCGTCCTAGCGGGGCCGGCAATGAGCAGTTCTTC. Its translation: CASSLRPSGAGNEQFF.

The table lists this clone with a count of one. This chain uses TRBV15 with TRBJ1-5; 8 bases are shared with TRBD1. The CDR3 contains 16 residues. J was trimmed by 9 bases and V by 1 base; bases with no gene match: 11. Germline CDR1 and CDR2: LNHNV and YYDKDF (reference sequence). CDR3 region: CATSRGPGQASGPQHF. DNA of the CDR3: TGTGCCACCAGCAGAGGACCGGGACAGGCTTCCGGGCCCCAGCATTTT.

The V and J genes are TRBV5-1 and TRBJ1-2; the D is unclear. V lost 4 bases, J lost 2 bases, and 3 bases lay in between. Germline values: CDR1 SGHRS, CDR2 YFSETQ. There are 11 residues in the CDR3. The CDR3 loop reads CASSPNYGYTF. CDR3 in DNA: TGCGCCAGCAGCCCCAACTATGGCTACACCTTC.

Only one count was recorded for this clone. V and J are TRBV2 and TRBJ2-7, with TRBD1 matching 7 bases. Germline CDR1 SNHLY, CDR2 FYNNEI. The J segment lost 0 bases and the V segment lost 6 bases, leaving 8 bases of the junction unmatched. This CDR3 comprises 15 residues. CDR3 amino acids: CASSQTGINSYEQYF. CDR3 in DNA: TGTGCCAGCAGCCAGACAGGGATTAACTCCTACGAGCAGTACTTC.